Listed below are T cell receptor beta chains from one sample, sequenced in a study of early T cells in non-severe SARS-CoV-2 infection. TCRdb reprocessed the 5' RACE reads via MiXCR and lists one record per CDR3 protein. The sample yields about 77,000 distinct CDR3 sequences, around 10% seen once. The sample here was whole blood, taken at baseline. The receptors stem from an adult who was a healthcare worker with PCR-confirmed SARS-CoV-2 infection or an uninfected control (not recorded which). The donor label of this sample is uncertain. Both conserved end residues are part of each CDR3.

j_gene | v_gene | CDR3aa
TRBJ2-7 | TRBV4-1 | CASSQGSAGNEQYF
TRBJ2-5 | TRBV20-1 | CSAPRDFVQETQYF
TRBJ1-1 | TRBV2 | CASSNRDMNTEAFF
TRBJ1-3 | TRBV9 | CASSPTGDGNTIYF
TRBJ2-1 | TRBV11-2 | CASSSGRGDEQFF
TRBJ1-4 | TRBV7-8 | CASSPAGTGGNEKLFF
TRBJ2-1 | TRBV20-1 | CSASAQAGAFNEQFF
TRBJ1-2 | TRBV19 | CASSMPWTGLYGYTF
TRBJ2-3 | TRBV3-1 | CASSQEGASGRSDTQYF
TRBJ2-5 | TRBV6-2/TRBV6-3 | CASSFRTSGGSQETQYF
TRBJ1-2 | TRBV18 | CASSPQGQGVNYGYTF
TRBJ2-3 | TRBV29-1 | CSVEGMETQYF
TRBJ2-5 | TRBV11-2 | CASSYGETQYF
TRBJ1-1 | TRBV11-2 | CASTFRGNTEAFF
TRBJ1-5 | TRBV2 | CATTKTGDNQPQHF
TRBJ1-6 | TRBV7-9 | CASSTDRDRANSPLHF
TRBJ1-2 | TRBV19 | CASSIRTGPFYGYTF
TRBJ1-1 | TRBV14 | CASKAGGTEAFF
TRBJ2-2 | TRBV6-2/TRBV6-3 | CASTTAFGGVNTGELFF
TRBJ2-3 | TRBV3-1 | CASSHRRSPDTQYF
TRBJ2-3 | TRBV7-2 | CASSLVGQVTDTQYF
TRBJ1-5 | TRBV21-1 | CASSKRYRRDRNQPQHF
TRBJ1-3 | TRBV14 | CASSPDPRSGNTIYF
TRBJ2-2 | TRBV7-3 | CASSSRVNTGELFF
TRBJ2-4 | TRBV12-3/TRBV12-4 | CANSLGTGGVQYF
TRBJ2-1 | TRBV7-2 | CASSLEGRAYNEQFF
TRBJ2-3 | TRBV18 | CASSPLGQYTDTQYF
TRBJ2-3 | TRBV6-5 | CASRTDLTRTDTQYF
TRBJ1-2 | TRBV9 | CASSVPEEGGLNGYTF
TRBJ2-4 | TRBV6-2/TRBV6-3 | CASRPSGGAKNIQYF
TRBJ2-7 | TRBV2 | CASRQTYEQYF
TRBJ2-5 | TRBV12-3/TRBV12-4 | CASSLMEETQYF
TRBJ2-3 | TRBV29-1 | CSGKTSGRSDTQYF
TRBJ1-1 | TRBV12-2 | CASRREAGEVDTEAFF
TRBJ1-5 | TRBV21-1 | CASIGQSNQPQHF
TRBJ2-3 | TRBV27 | CASSLSKRYYTDTQYF
TRBJ1-5 | TRBV6-6 | CASSPPDRGVQSQHF
TRBJ1-1 | TRBV6-1 | CASSETGVGWTEAFF
TRBJ1-1 | TRBV14 | CATDGLNTEAFF
TRBJ2-1 | TRBV7-8 | CASSYGGLGTYNEQFF
TRBJ2-3 | TRBV7-2 | CASSYTDTQYF
TRBJ2-1 | TRBV11-2 | CASSYGLAGGVNEQFF
TRBJ2-2 | TRBV12-3/TRBV12-4 | CASKLSGGRPGELFF
TRBJ1-5 | TRBV3-1 | CASSQGDQPQHF
TRBJ1-5 | TRBV2 | CASAGRSQHF
TRBJ1-1 | TRBV7-2 | CASSFSSGGSWDRAFF
TRBJ2-2 | TRBV7-6 | CASSLGSMNTGELFF
TRBJ1-1 | TRBV16 | CASGGNTEAFF
TRBJ2-7 | TRBV30 | CAWSGPGGEQYF
TRBJ1-3 | TRBV12-3/TRBV12-4 | CASSSQGAPGNTIYF
TRBJ1-1 | TRBV2 | CASSEMGVRTEAFF
TRBJ2-1 | TRBV30 | CAWSLGGARLSRTNNEQFF
TRBJ2-6 | TRBV5-1 | CASRQGNGANVLTF
TRBJ2-7 | TRBV11-2 | CASSRLDGGRASYEQYF
TRBJ2-1 | TRBV7-6 | CASSSSGGSYEQFF
TRBJ2-1 | TRBV7-3 | CASSLGSSTYNEQFF
TRBJ2-7 | TRBV5-6 | CASSLGLRDHEQYF
TRBJ2-4 | TRBV6-1 | CASSEGVSAKNIQYF
TRBJ1-2 | TRBV25-1 | CASSEDFGYGYTF